This T cell receptor beta chain was retrieved from a study of T-cell memory formation after mild COVID-19. On the study more broadly: TCR clusters mostly belonged to single donors. Notes on the study in general: A second wave of clones peaked on day 37, and their SARS-CoV-2 specificity went unconfirmed. A second wave expanding day 15 to 37 was CD4+-biased; contracting clones were balanced. CD8+ contracting clones occupied EMRA, while CD4+ ones occupied mainly CM and EM.

Trimming stripped 5 bases from V and 7 bases from J, with 12 bases between. The CDR3 spans 12 residues. TCRdb fed the 5' RACE reads into MiXCR, producing one record per CDR3 protein. The data show 150,000 to 200,000 distinct CDR3 sequences, about a sixth seen once. This clonotype was detected only a few times. Its antigen is still unknown. The sample consisted of PBMCs or a T cell subset sorted from them (not recorded which). This sequence originates from an adult woman who had mild COVID-19 (a few samples of this study predate the infection). Cell type and time point are not known. The V and J genes are TRBV12-3 or TRBV12-4 and TRBJ2-7; D ambiguous. In DNA, the CDR3 is TGTGCCAGCAGTCCTGTTATAGGGGAGCAGTACTTC. Protein: CASSPVIGEQYF.